These T cell receptor beta chains were read from a single sample in a study of T cells after yellow fever vaccination. TCRdb ran MiXCR on the 5' RACE reads and lists one entry per CDR3 protein. The sample lists 30,000 to 35,000 distinct CDR3 sequences; about 6.6% were seen once. The source was PBMCs, either bulk or a sorted T-cell subset (CD4+, CD8+, memory, or dextramer-sorted; not recorded which), collected on the day of the first yellow fever vaccination. These receptors all come from a man aged 18 to 29 who received the YFV17D yellow fever vaccine. CDR3s include the opening cysteine and the closing phenylalanine or tryptophan. The D gene is left open where the match is weak. Part of the rows lack a size; the others show once, few, many or a class for expanded clones.

CDR3 length	V gene	D gene	clone size	J gene	CDR3 protein	CDR3 DNA
17	TRBV6-5	TRBD2	many	TRBJ2-3	CASRIGLAGGLTDTQYF	TGTGCCAGCAGAATAGGACTAGCGGGGGGGCTCACAGATACGCAGTATTTT
15	TRBV4-2	TRBD2	many	TRBJ2-5	CASSQDYGGAETQYF	TGTGCCAGCAGCCAAGATTACGGGGGGGCAGAGACCCAGTACTTC
14	TRBV2	TRBD1	many	TRBJ2-2	CASSLTGRSGELFF	TGTGCCAGCAGTCTGACAGGGCGGAGCGGGGAGCTGTTTTTT
15	TRBV5-6	-	many	TRBJ2-6	CASSLGVSGANVLTF	TGTGCCAGCAGCTTGGGCGTATCTGGGGCCAACGTCCTGACTTTC
16	TRBV7-2	TRBD2	many	TRBJ2-3	CASSQRWAGGGDTQYF	TGTGCCAGCAGCCAACGATGGGCGGGGGGAGGAGATACGCAGTATTTT
16	TRBV10-2	TRBD1	many	TRBJ1-2	CASSEPTGTGTHGYTF	TGCGCCAGCAGTGAGCCGACCGGGACAGGGACACATGGCTACACCTTC
15	TRBV12-3/TRBV12-4	-	many	TRBJ2-2	CASTILTPRAGELFF	TGTGCCAGCACCATACTAACCCCACGCGCCGGGGAGCTGTTTTTT
16	TRBV5-1	TRBD2	many	TRBJ2-5	CASSIGLAGAQETQYF	TGCGCCAGCAGCATCGGACTAGCGGGGGCCCAAGAGACCCAGTACTTC
14	TRBV6-5	-	many	TRBJ1-6	CASSPGYYNSPLHF	TGTGCCAGCAGTCCCGGCTACTATAATTCACCCCTCCACTTT
14	TRBV27	TRBD1	many	TRBJ1-2	CASSPSQGSGGYTF	TGTGCCAGCAGTCCGTCACAGGGGTCGGGTGGCTACACCTTC
17	TRBV4-2	TRBD2	many	TRBJ2-1	CASSPLNLAGEHNEQFF	TGTGCCAGCAGCCCCTTAAACCTAGCGGGGGAACACAATGAGCAGTTCTTC
14	TRBV7-7	-	many	TRBJ2-5	CASSLAGAQETQYF	TGTGCTAGCAGCTTAGCAGGGGCCCAAGAGACCCAGTACTTC
14	TRBV7-9	-	many	TRBJ2-3	CASSFGVNTDTQYF	TGTGCCAGCAGCTTTGGAGTGAACACAGATACGCAGTATTTT
17	TRBV21-1	-	many	TRBJ1-1	CASSKWTGPHEDTEAFF	TGTGCCAGCAGCAAATGGACAGGCCCCCATGAGGACACTGAAGCTTTCTTT
18	TRBV5-6	TRBD1	many	TRBJ2-2	CASSKLPSPGTGAGELFF	TGTGCCAGCAGCAAATTGCCGTCACCAGGGACAGGAGCAGGGGAGCTGTTTTTT
19	TRBV20-1	-	few	TRBJ2-1	CSAKTLYAPGTSNGNEQFF	TGCAGTGCTAAAACCTTATATGCACCCGGGACTTCAAACGGGAATGAGCAGTTCTTC
15	TRBV6-5	-	-	TRBJ1-1	CASSFSQGRSTEAFF	TGTGCCAGCAGTTTTTCCCAGGGGAGAAGTACTGAAGCTTTCTTT
13	TRBV7-3	-	few	TRBJ2-5	CASSAGAQETQYF	TGTGCCAGCAGCGCGGGGGCACAAGAGACCCAGTACTTC
14	TRBV4-1	-	many	TRBJ1-5	CASSPREGNQPQHF	TGCGCCAGCAGCCCCCGGGAGGGAAATCAGCCCCAGCATTTT
12	TRBV20-1	-	many	TRBJ1-6	CSARVLSSPLHF	TGCAGTGCTAGAGTCCTGTCGTCACCCCTCCACTTT
18	TRBV20-1	TRBD2	many	TRBJ2-3	CSAKHGLAGGRGTDTQYF	TGCAGTGCTAAACACGGACTAGCGGGGGGCCGGGGAACAGATACGCAGTATTTT
14	TRBV13	-	many	TRBJ2-3	CASSFARRSDTQYF	TGTGCCAGCAGCTTTGCCCGGAGATCGGATACGCAGTATTTT
14	TRBV6-4	-	many	TRBJ2-3	CASSAIGGTDTQYF	TGTGCCAGCAGTGCGATTGGGGGCACAGATACGCAGTATTTT
16	TRBV9	TRBD2	many	TRBJ2-2	CASSVSGGTNTGELFF	TGTGCCAGCAGCGTTAGCGGGGGAACGAACACCGGGGAGCTGTTTTTT
11	TRBV12-3/TRBV12-4	-	-	TRBJ2-7	CASKRAYEQYF	TGTGCCAGCAAACGAGCCTACGAGCAGTACTTC
14	TRBV7-6	-	-	TRBJ2-3	CASVLVGGSDTQYF	TGTGCCAGCGTATTGGTGGGAGGTTCAGATACGCAGTATTTT
15	TRBV3-1	TRBD2	many	TRBJ2-1	CASSHQTSAYNEQFF	TGTGCCAGCAGCCATCAGACTAGCGCTTACAATGAGCAGTTCTTC
15	TRBV15	-	few	TRBJ2-3	CATSREDRATDTQYF	TGTGCCACCAGCAGAGAAGACAGAGCCACAGATACGCAGTATTTT
16	TRBV27	TRBD1	few	TRBJ1-6	CASSLLPGQGGSPLHF	TGTGCCAGCAGTCTTCTCCCAGGGCAGGGGGGTTCACCCCTCCACTTT
17	TRBV6-2/TRBV6-3	TRBD1	few	TRBJ1-1	CASSRSSLSNRDREAFF	TGTGCCAGCAGTCGCTCATCCCTCTCGAACCGGGACAGAGAAGCTTTCTTT
14	TRBV6-1	TRBD1	many	TRBJ2-7	CASSAGTGRYEQYF	TGTGCCAGCAGTGCCGGGACAGGGAGGTACGAGCAGTACTTC
18	TRBV4-2	-	-	TRBJ1-2	CASSQDSGAEQPRYGYTF	TGTGCCAGCAGCCAAGATTCCGGAGCAGAGCAACCCCGCTATGGCTACACCTTC
14	TRBV19	-	many	TRBJ2-2	CASSRGEDTGELFF	TGTGCCAGTAGTAGAGGGGAAGACACCGGGGAGCTGTTTTTT
16	TRBV7-2	-	many	TRBJ2-1	CASSSRTGASYNEQFF	TGTGCCAGCAGCTCCCGGACTGGGGCCTCCTACAATGAGCAGTTCTTC
15	TRBV7-3	TRBD2	-	TRBJ2-3	CASSLAGGPADTQYF	TGTGCCAGCAGCTTAGCGGGGGGGCCGGCAGATACGCAGTATTTT
15	TRBV5-4	-	many	TRBJ1-1	CASSRVGGANTEAFF	TGTGCCAGCAGCCGCGTCGGGGGAGCGAACACTGAAGCTTTCTTT
14	TRBV2	-	few	TRBJ2-2	CASSERPHTGELFF	TGTGCCAGCAGTGAAAGGCCTCACACCGGGGAGCTGTTTTTT
15	TRBV6-2/TRBV6-3	TRBD2	-	TRBJ2-1	CASSKTSGGPHEQFF	TGTGCCAGCAGTAAGACTAGCGGGGGGCCTCATGAGCAGTTCTTC
15	TRBV12-3/TRBV12-4	-	few	TRBJ2-3	CASSWGGYSTDTQYF	TGTGCCAGCAGCTGGGGAGGTTATAGCACAGATACGCAGTATTTT
14	TRBV7-2	TRBD2	many	TRBJ2-3	CASRLAGSTDTQYF	TGTGCCAGCCGTCTAGCGGGGAGCACAGATACGCAGTATTTT
13	TRBV29-1	-	many	TRBJ2-3	CSVGEPPGDTQYF	TGCAGCGTTGGCGAACCTCCCGGGGATACGCAGTATTTT
15	TRBV6-5	-	many	TRBJ2-7	CASSSRGQEHYEQYF	TGTGCCAGCAGTTCCCGGGGGCAGGAGCACTACGAGCAGTACTTC
14	TRBV10-3	-	many	TRBJ2-2	CAISESRGTGELFF	TGTGCCATCAGTGAGTCGAGGGGGACCGGGGAGCTGTTTTTT
15	TRBV7-9	-	many	TRBJ1-1	CASSLGWDNNTEAFF	TGTGCCAGCAGCTTAGGCTGGGACAATAACACTGAAGCTTTCTTT
14	TRBV12-3/TRBV12-4	-	-	TRBJ2-7	CASSLGGGRYEQNF	TGTGCCAGCAGTCTAGGAGGGGGAAGGTACGAGCAGAACTTC
12	TRBV6-4	-	many	TRBJ2-1	CASSDGEVQQFF	TGTGCCAGCAGTGACGGTGAGGTACAACAGTTCTTC
13	TRBV6-5	-	many	TRBJ1-2	CASSPGGRYGYTF	TGTGCCAGCAGTCCCGGGGGGAGATATGGCTACACCTTC
16	TRBV7-9	-	many	TRBJ1-4	CASSFWVGPADEKLFF	TGTGCCAGCAGTTTCTGGGTGGGTCCCGCGGATGAAAAACTGTTTTTT
15	TRBV7-9	-	many	TRBJ2-5	CASSSTGTPAKTQYF	TGTGCCAGCAGCTCCACCGGGACCCCAGCGAAGACCCAGTACTTC
15	TRBV28	TRBD2	few	TRBJ2-5	CASSLRGLDLGTQYF	TGTGCCAGCAGTTTAAGGGGACTAGACTTGGGGACCCAGTACTTC
13	TRBV4-3	-	few	TRBJ1-5	CASSQEIRSTQHF	TGCGCCAGCAGCCAAGAGATCCGTTCAACCCAGCATTTT
12	TRBV5-5	-	-	TRBJ1-1	CASSLAEREAFF	TGTGCCAGCAGCTTGGCCGAAAGGGAAGCTTTCTTT
16	TRBV12-3/TRBV12-4	TRBD1	many	TRBJ1-1	CASSLWAGGKNTEAFF	TGTGCCAGCAGTTTATGGGCAGGGGGTAAGAACACTGAAGCTTTCTTT
15	TRBV6-2/TRBV6-3	TRBD2	many	TRBJ2-5	CASSFRGAGFETQYF	TGTGCCAGCAGTTTCCGAGGAGCGGGGTTTGAGACCCAGTACTTC